These T cell receptor beta chains were read from a single sample in a study of blood T cell repertoires in COVID-19. The assay was immunoSEQ multiplex PCR, and TCRdb's table has in-frame clones only and misses some. Of some 200,000 clones in the sample, about nine tenths were seen once. Specimen: peripheral blood. These receptors originate from an older woman with COVID-19, enrolled during active disease. The CDR3 runs from the conserved cysteine through the conserved F or W. D genes are given only for firm matches. The size of a clone is reported for some rows only, either as once, few or many, or as a class for expanded clones.

clone_size j_call d_call v_call cdr3_nt cdr3_aa
- TRBJ2-1 TRBD2 TRBV18 TGTGCCAGCTCACCACGTGGACTAGGGGCGGTTGAGCAGTTCTTC CASSPRGLGAVEQFF
- TRBJ1-5 TRBD1 TRBV4-3 TGCGCCAGCAGCCTCTGGACAGGAGATCAGCCCCAGCATTTT CASSLWTGDQPQHF
- TRBJ1-2 - TRBV4-3 TGCGCCAGCAGCTCCCTCTCCGGGGGTATCGGCTACACCTTC CASSSLSGGIGYTF
once TRBJ1-1 - TRBV10-3 TGTGCCATCAGCAGGACGTCAGGGGTGAACACTGAAGCTTTCTTT CAISRTSGVNTEAFF
- TRBJ2-5 TRBD1 TRBV7-7 TGTGCTAGCAGCTTGGGGGGCAGGGGGCTCGAGACCCAGTACTTC CASSLGGRGLETQYF
- TRBJ2-7 TRBD1 TRBV19 TGTGCCAGTAGTATGGGGACAGGGGGCTACGAGCAGTACTTC CASSMGTGGYEQYF
- TRBJ2-1 TRBD2 TRBV6-5 TGTGCCAGCAGTCGGGCTAGCGGGAGCGCTGAGCAGTTCTTC CASSRASGSAEQFF
- TRBJ2-7 - TRBV7-2 TGTGCCAGCAACTCTGCTTTTTACCCCGGCTACGAGCAGTACTTC CASNSAFYPGYEQYF
- TRBJ2-7 TRBD1 TRBV11-2 TGTGCCAGCAGCGGGATACAGGGGTCCCCCTACGAGCAGTACTTC CASSGIQGSPYEQYF
once TRBJ2-7 TRBD1 TRBV28 TGTGCCAGCAGTTCGGGGACAGGTCTGTGGGAGCAGTACTTC CASSSGTGLWEQYF
once TRBJ1-6 TRBD1 TRBV19 TGTGCCAGTACGACAGGGGGTAATAATTCACCCCTCCACTTT CASTTGGNNSPLHF
- TRBJ2-5 - TRBV5-6 TGTGCCAGCAGCTTGATGAGTGGCGGATTGTACCAAGAGACCCAGTACTTC CASSLMSGGLYQETQYF
- TRBJ1-4 - TRBV3-1/TRBV3-2 TGTGCCAGCAGCCAACCTGACAGACTTAATGAAAAACTGTTTTTT CASSQPDRLNEKLFF
few TRBJ2-7 - TRBV11-3 TGTGCCAGCAGCTTACTTTTTGACAGTCCCTACGAGCAGTACTTC CASSLLFDSPYEQYF
- TRBJ1-6 - TRBV28 TGTGCCAGCAGTGACGGACAGTTGGTTGGATCACCCCTCCACTTT CASSDGQLVGSPLHF
- TRBJ2-3 - TRBV11-1 TGTGCCAGCAGCTTATTGGGGGGACTGAGCACAGATACGCAGTATTTT CASSLLGGLSTDTQYF
once TRBJ2-5 TRBD1 TRBV24-1 TGTGCCACCAGTGATTTGTACAGGGGGTCGCAAGAGACCCAGTACTTC CATSDLYRGSQETQYF
- TRBJ2-7 TRBD2 TRBV6-5 TGTGCCAGCAGTAAGACTAGCGGCTCCTACGAGCAGTACTTC CASSKTSGSYEQYF